These T cell receptor beta chains were read from a single sample in a study of blood T cell repertoires in COVID-19. Generated by immunoSEQ multiplex PCR, the TCRdb table keeps only in-frame clones and is missing some. The table has roughly 200,000 clones, more than 70% seen once. The sequenced sample was peripheral blood. The receptors derive from a woman aged 40 to 49 who had recovered from COVID-19. Both conserved end residues are part of each CDR3. The D gene is left open where the match is weak. Expanded clones are given a class, and other clones once, few, many or no size at all.

TRBJ2-1 TRBV11-3 once NA CASSFTQGGEQFF TGTGCCAGCAGCTTCACCCAGGGCGGTGAGCAGTTCTTC
TRBJ1-6 TRBV30 NA NA CAWKAAKLSSYNSPLHF TGTGCCTGGAAGGCGGCGAAACTGAGCTCCTATAATTCACCCCTCCACTTT
TRBJ2-3 TRBV7-2 NA TRBD1 CASSQGQDVDTQYF TGTGCCAGCAGCCAGGGACAGGATGTGGATACGCAGTATTTT
TRBJ2-1 TRBV6-2/TRBV6-3 once TRBD2 CASSFSTSANEQFF TGTGCCAGCAGTTTCTCAACTAGCGCCAATGAGCAGTTCTTC
TRBJ1-2 TRBV6-5 NA NA CASTYSAGSNYGYTF TGTGCCAGCACTTACTCAGCGGGGAGCAACTATGGCTACACCTTC
TRBJ1-5 TRBV3-1/TRBV3-2 NA NA CASSARHPGGVVNQPQHF TGTGCCAGCAGCGCCCGCCACCCAGGAGGGGTGGTCAATCAGCCCCAGCATTTT
TRBJ1-2 TRBV7-9 NA NA CASSLPLGVYGGYTF TGTGCCAGCAGCTTACCCCTCGGGGTGTATGGTGGCTACACCTTC
TRBJ2-3 TRBV4-3 NA TRBD2 CASSQVSAGLAAQRTQYF TGCGCCAGCAGCCAAGTTTCGGCAGGACTAGCGGCCCAACGTACGCAGTATTTT
TRBJ1-3 TRBV25-1 NA NA CASSESGAGGNTIYF TGTGCCAGCAGTGAATCTGGGGCAGGGGGAAACACCATATATTTT
TRBJ1-2 TRBV24-1 once NA CATSDSSRFNYGYTF TGTGCCACCAGTGATTCTAGCAGATTCAACTATGGCTACACCTTC